This T cell receptor (beta chain) was identified in a study of T-cell reconstitution after alpha-beta-depleted transplantation in children. Molecular barcoding with unique molecular identifiers was used for the TCRbeta library. TCRdb re-analysed the PCR reads in MiXCR, keeping a single row per CDR3 protein. This table holds about 610,000 distinct CDR3 sequences, roughly 10% found once. The table lists this clonotype with many counts. V lost 7 bases and J lost 3, with 22 bases in between. The CDR3 totals 16 residues. The chain combines TRBV12-3 or TRBV12-4 with TRBJ2-7; D call uncertain. The source was PBMCs from the stem cell graft donor, collected from the stem cell graft. The receptor comes from a human donor who donated a stem cell graft to a child with acute myeloid leukemia. CDR3 protein: CASTPRSPLNFYEQYF. The CDR3 bases are TGTGCCAGCACCCCGCGGAGTCCCCTTAATTTCTACGAGCAGTACTTC.